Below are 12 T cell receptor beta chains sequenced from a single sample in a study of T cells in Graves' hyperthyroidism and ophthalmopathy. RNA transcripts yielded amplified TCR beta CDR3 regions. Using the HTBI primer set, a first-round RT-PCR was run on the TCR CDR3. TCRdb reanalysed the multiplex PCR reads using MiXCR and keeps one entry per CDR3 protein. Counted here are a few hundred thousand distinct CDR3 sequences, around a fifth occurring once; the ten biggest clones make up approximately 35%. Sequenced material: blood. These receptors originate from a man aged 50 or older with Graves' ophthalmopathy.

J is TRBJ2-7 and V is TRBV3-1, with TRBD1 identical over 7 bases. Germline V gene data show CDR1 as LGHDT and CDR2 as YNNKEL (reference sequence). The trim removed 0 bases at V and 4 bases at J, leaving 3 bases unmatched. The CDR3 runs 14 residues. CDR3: CASSQDAGGYEQYF. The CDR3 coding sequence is TGTGCCAGCAGCCAAGACGCAGGGGGATACGAGCAGTACTTC.

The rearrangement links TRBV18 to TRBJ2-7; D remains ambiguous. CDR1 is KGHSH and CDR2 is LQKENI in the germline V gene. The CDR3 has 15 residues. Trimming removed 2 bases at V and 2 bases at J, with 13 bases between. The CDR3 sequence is CASSPNLGKPYEQYF. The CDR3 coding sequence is TGTGCCAGCTCACCAAATCTTGGCAAACCCTACGAGCAGTACTTC.

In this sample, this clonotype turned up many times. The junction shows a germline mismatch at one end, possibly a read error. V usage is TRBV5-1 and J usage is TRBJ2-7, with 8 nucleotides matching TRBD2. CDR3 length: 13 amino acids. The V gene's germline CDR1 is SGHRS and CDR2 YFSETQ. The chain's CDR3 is CASSFSGAYEQYF. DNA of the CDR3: TGTGCCAGCAGTTTTAGCGGGGCCTACGAGCAGTACTTC.

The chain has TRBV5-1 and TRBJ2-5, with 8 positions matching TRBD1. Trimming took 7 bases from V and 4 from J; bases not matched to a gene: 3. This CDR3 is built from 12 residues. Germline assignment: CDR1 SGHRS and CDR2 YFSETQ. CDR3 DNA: TGCGCCAGCCGGACAGGGAGAGAGACCCAGTACTTC. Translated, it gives CASRTGRETQYF.

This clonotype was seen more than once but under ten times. The CDR3 bases are TGTGCCAGCAGTTACTCACGAGGGAACACTGAAGCTTTCTTT. Translated: CASSYSRGNTEAFF. The chain is built from TRBV6-5 and TRBJ1-1; D gene unclear. Trimming took 0 bases from V and 1 from J, leaving 6 bases between them. This CDR3 is 14 amino acids long. The germline CDR1 and CDR2 sequences are MNHEY and SVGAGI.

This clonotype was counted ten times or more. CDR3 residues: CVTALAGTYEQYF. CDR3 DNA sequence: TGTGTCACTGCACTAGCGGGGACCTACGAGCAGTACTTC. The gene calls are TRBV3-1 and TRBJ2-7, with 10 nucleotides matching TRBD2. CDR3 length: 13 residues. Germline CDR1 and CDR2: LGHDT and YNNKEL (reference sequence).

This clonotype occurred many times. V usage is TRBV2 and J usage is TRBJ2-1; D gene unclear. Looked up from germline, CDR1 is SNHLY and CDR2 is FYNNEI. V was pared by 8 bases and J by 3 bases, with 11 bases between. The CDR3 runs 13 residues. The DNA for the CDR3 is TGTGCCAGCGGCCGGACCCGCTACAATGAGCAGTTCTTC. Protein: CASGRTRYNEQFF.

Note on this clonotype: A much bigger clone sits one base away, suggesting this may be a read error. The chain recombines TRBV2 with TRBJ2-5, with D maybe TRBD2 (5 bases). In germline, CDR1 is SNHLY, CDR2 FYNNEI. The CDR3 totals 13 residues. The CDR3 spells CASSDQGWETQHF. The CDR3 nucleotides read TGTGCCAGCAGTGATCAAGGGTGGGAGACCCAGCACTTC.

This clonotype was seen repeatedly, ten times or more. In DNA, the CDR3 is TGTGCCAGCAGTTTGGGACCAATTACCTACGAGCAGTACTTC. This encodes CASSLGPITYEQYF. V and J are TRBV28 and TRBJ2-7; D might be TRBD1 or TRBD2, each matching 5 bases. CDR3 length: 14 residues. Per germline, CDR1 MDHEN and CDR2 SYDVKM. Trimming took 3 bases from V and 2 from J, leaving 11 bases between them.

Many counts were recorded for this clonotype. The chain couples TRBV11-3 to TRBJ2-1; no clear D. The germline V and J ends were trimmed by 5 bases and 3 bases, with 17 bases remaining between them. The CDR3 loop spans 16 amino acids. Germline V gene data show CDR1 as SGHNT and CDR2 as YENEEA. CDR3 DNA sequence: TGTGCCAGCAGCGCCCCCCTAGAATGGGGCTACAATGAGCAGTTCTTC. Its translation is CASSAPLEWGYNEQFF.

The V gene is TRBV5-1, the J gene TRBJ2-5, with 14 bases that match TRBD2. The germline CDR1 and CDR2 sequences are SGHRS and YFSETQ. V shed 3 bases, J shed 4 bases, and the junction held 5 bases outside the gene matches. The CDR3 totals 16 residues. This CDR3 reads CASSSRLAGGLETQYF. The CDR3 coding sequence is TGCGCCAGCAGCTCCAGACTAGCGGGAGGGCTAGAGACCCAGTACTTC.

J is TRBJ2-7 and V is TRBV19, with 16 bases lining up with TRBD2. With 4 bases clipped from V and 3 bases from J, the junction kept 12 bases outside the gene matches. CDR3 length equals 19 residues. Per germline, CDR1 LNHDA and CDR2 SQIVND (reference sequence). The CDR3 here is CASSTRGLAGGPALYEQYF. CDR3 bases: TGTGCCAGTAGTACCCGGGGACTAGCGGGAGGGCCGGCCCTCTACGAGCAGTACTTC.